This T cell receptor beta chain was identified during a study of blood T cell repertoires in COVID-19. The CDR3 length is 17 residues. The junction had 18 bases not matched to a gene; V was cut back by 6 bases and J by 4 bases. Germline-derived CDR1 and CDR2 are SNHLY and FYNNEI. Data came from immunoSEQ multiplex PCR; TCRdb stores just in-frame clones and leaves some out. The sample has roughly 62,000 clones, about four fifths seen once; the top ten hold 25%. The receptor comes from a human donor in a cohort sampled during active COVID-19. The sequencing sample was made of peripheral blood. This chain joins TRBV2 and TRBJ2-7; 7 nucleotides agree with TRBD2. Written as DNA, the CDR3 is TGTGCCAGCAGAGAAAGCCCTCTACTCAGCGGGGTGTACGAGCAGTACTTC. The encoded protein is CASRESPLLSGVYEQYF.